The 21 T cell receptor beta chains given below trace back to one sample, sequenced in a study of OX40 agonist ivuxolimab in advanced cancers. Produced via immunoSEQ multiplex PCR; TCRdb's table is partial and in-frame only. The profile shows 55,000 to 70,000 clones, more than 70% of them singletons. Material: CD4+ or CD8+ T cells sorted from blood, obtained in a trial of the OX40 agonist ivuxolimab. These receptors were taken from an adult with an advanced solid tumor such as melanoma, head and neck, liver or kidney cancer.

In this sample, this clone turned up once. The chain recombines TRBV5-1 with TRBJ2-1; 8 positions match TRBD2. This CDR3 region has 17 residues. Germline loops: CDR1 SGHRS, CDR2 YFSETQ. Losses at the gene ends were 4 bases for V and 7 bases for J; bases not matched to a gene: 16. DNA for the CDR3: TGCGCCAGCAGCACCGGCAGCGACGCGGGAGGCAGAAATGAGCAGTTCTTC. It codes for CASSTGSDAGGRNEQFF.

The chain links TRBV6-6 to TRBJ2-3; 8 bases agree with TRBD2. V lost 6 bases to trimming and J lost 5 bases; unmatched junction nucleotides: 10. From germline, CDR1 is MNHNY and CDR2 SVGAGI (reference sequence). CDR3 length: 15 residues. CDR3 nucleotide sequence: TGTGCCAGCAGCATACGAGCGGGAGTGAGAGATACGCAGTATTTT. Protein product: CASSIRAGVRDTQYF.

The chain combines TRBV18 with TRBJ2-7; D unresolved. V was cut by 2 bases and J by 8 bases, with 22 bases left in between. Germline V gene data show CDR1 as KGHSH and CDR2 as LQKENI. CDR3 length: 16 amino acids. CDR3 region: CASSPRAGLHPTKQYF. As DNA, the CDR3 is TGTGCCAGCTCACCAAGGGCCGGGTTGCACCCTACGAAGCAGTACTTC. The variable domain in full, completed from reference TRBV18 and TRBJ2-7, reads NAGVMQNPRHLVRRRGQEARLRCSPMKGHSHVYWYRQLPEEGLKFMVYLQKENIIDESGMPKERFSAEFPKEGPSILRIQQVVRGDSAAYFCASSPRAGLHPTKQYFGPGTRLTVT.

The V and J genes are TRBV6-1 and TRBJ1-2; 7 bases line up with TRBD1. Trimming took 3 bases from V and 0 from J; bases not matched to a gene: 4. The CDR3 has 15 residues. Germline V gives CDR1 MNHNS, CDR2 SASEGT. The CDR3 coding sequence is TGTGCCAGCAGTGACTACGGGACAGCTAACTATGGCTACACCTTC. This gives the protein CASSDYGTANYGYTF.

The chain has TRBV7-2 and TRBJ1-5; D is unclear. Germline loops: CDR1 SGHTA, CDR2 FQGNSA. V was cut by 4 bases and J by 4 bases, with 14 bases left in between. The CDR3 has 15 amino acids. CDR3 region: CASSYNPGFNQPQHF. The CDR3 DNA is TGTGCCAGCAGCTATAACCCGGGATTTAATCAGCCCCAGCATTTT.

CDR3 region: CASSARLAGSYNEQFF. In nucleotides, the CDR3 is TGTGCCAGCAGCGCCCGACTAGCGGGATCCTACAATGAGCAGTTCTTC. The chain links TRBV7-2 to TRBJ2-1, with 11 bases aligning to TRBD2. This CDR3 contains 16 residues. Germline V gene sequence: CDR1 SGHTA, CDR2 FQGNSA. V lost 5 bases to trimming and J lost 1 base; unmatched junction nucleotides: 4.

The chain couples TRBV15 to TRBJ2-5; 10 nucleotides line up with TRBD1. Per the germline V gene, CDR1 is LNHNV and CDR2 is YYDKDF (reference sequence). The CDR3 loop spans 15 amino acids. V lost 3 bases to trimming and J lost 5 bases; unmatched junction nucleotides: 6. Here the CDR3 reads CATSRADRGRETQYF. The CDR3 DNA is TGTGCCACCAGCAGGGCAGACAGGGGGCGGGAGACCCAGTACTTC.

The chain links TRBV2 to TRBJ1-1; D is ambiguous. CDR1 and CDR2 from the germline V gene are SNHLY and FYNNEI. Trimming removed 7 bases from V and 4 bases from J, with 10 bases in between. This CDR3 has 12 residues. CDR3 protein: CASKKGSTEAFF. The CDR3 region has the DNA TGTGCCAGCAAAAAGGGAAGCACTGAAGCTTTCTTT.

The V gene is TRBV4-3, the J gene TRBJ1-1; TRBD1 aligns across 7 bases. The germline gives CDR1 LGHNA, CDR2 YSLEER. The CDR3 extends over 16 amino acids. With 2 bases clipped from V and 0 bases from J, the junction kept 6 bases outside the gene matches. The DNA for the CDR3 is TGCGCCAGCAGCCAAACGACAGGGAGGATGAACACTGAAGCTTTCTTT. Protein product: CASSQTTGRMNTEAFF.

This clone was counted between two and nine times. The chain employs TRBV6-6 and TRBJ1-1; D is unclear. The germline V gene encodes CDR1 MNHNY and CDR2 SVGAGI (reference sequence). Trimming stripped 5 bases from V and 0 bases from J, with 10 bases between. This CDR3 spans 14 amino acids. CDR3 in amino acids: CASSIFGVNTEAFF. DNA for the CDR3: TGTGCCAGCAGTATTTTTGGGGTGAACACTGAAGCTTTCTTT.

This clone is labeled as medium-sized. CDR3 sequence (DNA): TGTGCCAGCAGCTTAGGACAGGCGGCCTACGAGCAGTACTTC. It specifies CASSLGQAAYEQYF. The chain is built from TRBV5-6 and TRBJ2-7, with 7 positions matching TRBD1. The V and J ends lost 2 bases and 2 bases, in that order; junction bases with no gene match: 4. Germline CDR1 reads SGHDT; CDR2 reads YYEEEE. There are 14 residues in the CDR3.

The V and J genes are TRBV29-1 and TRBJ2-7; 9 nucleotides match TRBD1. The CDR3 covers 14 residues. Trimming took 6 bases from V and 5 from J; bases not matched to a gene: 11. Germline CDR1 and CDR2: SQVTM and ANQGSEA. The CDR3 loop reads CSVICWDRDHEQYF. CDR3 DNA: TGCAGCGTCATTTGCTGGGACAGGGACCACGAGCAGTACTTC.

For the CDR3, the DNA is TGTGCCAGCAGTGACCCTCGCGGCAGGGGGCGAAAAAACATTCAGTACTTC. Translation gives CASSDPRGRGRKNIQYF. The chain uses TRBV6-1 and TRBJ2-4, with 8 bases fitting TRBD1. The V segment lost 3 bases and the J segment 4 bases; nucleotides outside the gene matches: 11. Germline assignment: CDR1 MNHNS and CDR2 SASEGT. This CDR3 spans 17 amino acids.

This clone was recorded a few times. The V gene is TRBV2, the J gene TRBJ2-7, with 9 positions matching TRBD1. This CDR3 region has 14 residues. Germline-derived CDR1 and CDR2 are SNHLY and FYNNEI. J gave up 6 bases and V 4 bases, and 7 bases lay outside the gene matches. DNA of the CDR3: TGTGCCAGCAGTGTTATGGGACAGGGCCGCGAGCAGTACTTC. Protein sequence: CASSVMGQGREQYF.

V usage is TRBV5-6 and J usage is TRBJ1-5, with D perhaps TRBD1 (6 bases). The CDR3 spans 14 residues. Trimming removed 0 bases from V and 4 bases from J, with 8 bases in between. CDR1 is SGHDT and CDR2 is YYEEEE in the germline V gene. CDR3 protein: CASSLEGGNQPQHF. CDR3 nucleotides: TGTGCCAGCAGCTTGGAGGGGGGGAATCAGCCCCAGCATTTT.

The chain links TRBV4-1 to TRBJ1-1, with D maybe TRBD1 (6 bases). The CDR3 sequence is 13 residues long. From germline, CDR1 is MGHRA and CDR2 YSYEKL. Trimming took 0 bases from V and 6 from J, leaving 8 bases between them. The CDR3 spells CASSQEEGAEAFF. The CDR3 nucleotides are TGCGCCAGCAGCCAAGAGGAGGGGGCTGAAGCTTTCTTT.

The CDR3, as DNA: TGCGCCAGCAGCCCTAGGACTTACACCGGGGAGCTGTTTTTT. This codes for CASSPRTYTGELFF. V usage is TRBV4-1 and J usage is TRBJ2-2; perhaps TRBD2 as D (5 bases). V was shortened by 4 bases and J by 3 bases, with 9 bases between the two germline ends. The CDR3 totals 14 residues. Germline V gene data show CDR1 as MGHRA and CDR2 as YSYEKL.

This chain connects TRBV7-2 to TRBJ2-5, with 14 bases matching TRBD2. The CDR3 spans 15 residues. CDR1 and CDR2 (germline): SGHTA, FQGNSA. Trimming at V came to 3 bases and at J to 5 bases, leaving 2 bases not matched to a gene. The CDR3 is CASSFGLAGGETQYF. The CDR3 region has the DNA TGTGCCAGCAGCTTCGGACTAGCGGGGGGTGAGACCCAGTACTTC.

This clone showed up just a few times. The chain employs TRBV28 and TRBJ2-5; 7 bases map to TRBD1. The V and J ends lost 1 base and 6 bases, in that order; junction bases with no gene match: 5. The CDR3 has 14 amino acids. CDR1 MDHEN and CDR2 SYDVKM come from the germline V gene. The CDR3 DNA sequence: TGTGCCAGCAGTTTATTCAGGGGGTTACAGACCCAGTACTTC. This translates into CASSLFRGLQTQYF.

V is TRBV28 and J is TRBJ1-5; TRBD1 matches at 10 bases. Germline CDR1 reads MDHEN; CDR2 reads SYDVKM. CDR3 length: 15 amino acids. With 7 bases clipped from V and 5 bases from J, the junction kept 8 bases outside the gene matches. The CDR3 protein is CASNWGTGEYQPQHF. The DNA for the CDR3 is TGTGCCAGCAATTGGGGGACAGGGGAATATCAGCCCCAGCATTTT. The full variable domain, rest sourced from reference TRBV28 and TRBJ1-5, is DVKVTQSSRYLVKRTGEKVFLECVQDMDHENMFWYRQDPGLGLRLIYFSYDVKMKEKGDIPEGYSVSREKKERFSLILESASTNQTSMYLCASNWGTGEYQPQHFGDGTRLSIL.

The genes are TRBV5-1 and TRBJ1-3, with 7 bases identical to TRBD1. The ends lost 0 bases at V and 5 bases at J; junction bases unmatched: 5. Germline CDR1 SGHRS, CDR2 YFSETQ. The CDR3 contains 15 residues. The chain's CDR3 is CASSLDRGERNTIYF. CDR3 DNA sequence: TGCGCCAGCAGCTTGGACAGGGGTGAGAGAAACACCATATATTTT. Filled out from reference TRBV5-1 and TRBJ1-3, the complete variable domain reads KAGVTQTPRYLIKTRGQQVTLSCSPISGHRSVSWYQQTPGQGLQFLFEYFSETQRNKGNFPGRFSGRQFSNSRSEMNVSTLELGDSALYLCASSLDRGERNTIYFGEGSWLTVV.